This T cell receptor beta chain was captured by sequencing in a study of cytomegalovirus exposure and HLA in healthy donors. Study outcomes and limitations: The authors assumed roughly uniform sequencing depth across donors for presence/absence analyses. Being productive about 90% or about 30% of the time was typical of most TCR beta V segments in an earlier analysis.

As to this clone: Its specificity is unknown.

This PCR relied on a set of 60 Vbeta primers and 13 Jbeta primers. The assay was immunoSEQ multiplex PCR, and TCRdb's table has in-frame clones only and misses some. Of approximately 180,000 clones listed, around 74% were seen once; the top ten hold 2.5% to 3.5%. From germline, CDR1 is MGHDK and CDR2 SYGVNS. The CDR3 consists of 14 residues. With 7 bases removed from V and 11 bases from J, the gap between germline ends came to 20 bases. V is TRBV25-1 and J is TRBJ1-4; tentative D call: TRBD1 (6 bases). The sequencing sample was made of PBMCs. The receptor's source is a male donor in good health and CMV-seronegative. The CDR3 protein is CASTESPSGAKLFF. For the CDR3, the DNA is TGTGCCAGCACCGAATCCCCCTCAGGGGCTAAACTGTTTTTT.